The 16 T cell receptor beta chains below were found in one sample sequenced in a study of identical twins. Using its own MiXCR run on the 5' RACE reads, TCRdb lists one record per CDR3 protein. The sample lists 1.5 million or so distinct CDR3 sequences, about 32% occurring once. The sample comprised cord blood. The source is a newborn girl in good health.

V is TRBV20-1 and J is TRBJ2-1; 9 nucleotides agree with TRBD2. Germline CDR1 reads DFQATT; CDR2 reads SNEGSKA (reference sequence). J was trimmed by 5 bases and V by 1 base; bases with no gene match: 6. This CDR3 has 15 residues. CDR3 protein: CSARVKRGVNNEQFF. The CDR3 coding sequence is TGCAGTGCTAGAGTTAAGCGGGGGGTAAACAATGAGCAGTTCTTC.

This clonotype was recorded once. V and J are TRBV3-1 and TRBJ1-1; D is perhaps TRBD1 (5 bases). V dropped 1 base and J dropped 0 bases, with 18 bases sitting between them. Germline V CDR1 and CDR2: LGHDT, YNNKEL (reference sequence). The CDR3 runs to 18 residues. The DNA for the CDR3 is TGTGCCAGCAGCCAAGTTGTCCGGTCGGCAGGGATGAACACTGAAGCTTTCTTT. Encoded protein: CASSQVVRSAGMNTEAFF.

This clonotype has ten or more counts. At one end, the junction sequence differs from germline, possibly due to a read error. The chain has TRBV7-7 and TRBJ2-7, with a weak D call TRBD1 (6 bases). This CDR3 region has 13 residues. Germline CDR1 reads SSHAT; CDR2 reads FNYEAQ (reference sequence). Here the CDR3 reads CASSSSTGYEQYF. CDR3 nucleotides: TGTGCTAGCAGCTCCTCGACAGGCTACGAGCAGTACTTC. The full variable domain, with the rest looked up from reference TRBV7-7 and TRBJ2-7, is GAGVSQSPRYKVTKRGQDVTLRCDPISSHATLYWYQQALGQGPEFLTYFNYEAQPDKSGLPSDRFSAERPEGSISTLTIQRTEQRDSAMYRCASSSSTGYEQYFGPGTRLTVT.

This clonotype was picked up a small number of times. The chain combines TRBV6-4 with TRBJ1-2, with TRBD1 as a possible D gene (6 bases). The CDR3 contains 14 residues. Germline V lookup: CDR1 MRHNA, CDR2 SNTAGT. Deletions cut 1 base from V and 4 bases from J, with 10 bases between. The CDR3 protein is CASSDFAGAYGYTF. The CDR3 bases are TGTGCCAGCAGTGACTTCGCAGGGGCCTATGGCTACACCTTC.

This clonotype was seen more than once but under ten times. The V gene is TRBV6-6, the J gene TRBJ2-7; D ambiguous. V lost 0 bases and J lost 2, with 11 bases in between. The CDR3 loop spans 15 amino acids. Germline V gene lookup returns CDR1 MNHNY and CDR2 SVGAGI (reference sequence). CDR3 loop: CASSYSPGFPYEQYF. The CDR3 DNA reads as TGTGCCAGCAGTTACTCGCCAGGCTTTCCCTACGAGCAGTACTTC.

This chain links TRBV7-2 with TRBJ2-1; 8 bases fit TRBD1. V was pared by 2 bases and J by 10 bases, with 10 bases of the junction left unmatched. This CDR3 comprises 15 residues. Germline V CDR1 and CDR2: SGHTA, FQGNSA. The CDR3 sequence is CASSLLGQGPYEQFF. Here the CDR3 DNA reads TGTGCCAGCAGCTTACTAGGACAGGGTCCCTACGAGCAGTTCTTC.

This clonotype has only a few counts. The V and J genes are TRBV2 and TRBJ1-2; maybe TRBD1 (5 bases). Germline CDR1 reads SNHLY; CDR2 reads FYNNEI. The CDR3 is 15 residues long. V shed 8 bases and J shed 2 bases, with 18 bases lying between them. CDR3 sequence: CASVPGTAGNYGYTF. Written as DNA, the CDR3 is TGTGCCAGCGTGCCGGGGACGGCGGGCAACTATGGCTACACCTTC.

This clonotype came up a few times. The genes are TRBV3-1 and TRBJ2-3, with D unresolved. The CDR3 spans 15 residues. The germline V and J ends were trimmed by 0 bases and 2 bases, with 9 bases remaining between them. Germline lookup yields CDR1 LGHDT and CDR2 YNNKEL (reference sequence). The CDR3 region is CASSQEARPTDTQYF. CDR3 coding DNA: TGTGCCAGCAGCCAAGAAGCTAGGCCCACAGATACGCAGTATTTT.

The chain carries TRBV2 and TRBJ2-5, with D perhaps TRBD1 or TRBD2 (5 bases each). Germline CDR1 SNHLY, CDR2 FYNNEI. V gave up 4 bases and J gave up 11 bases, with 17 bases separating them. The CDR3 is 13 amino acids. CDR3 residues: CASSGETGTSQYF. The CDR3 coding sequence is TGTGCCAGCAGTGGGGAGACGGGGACCAGTCAGTACTTC.

This clonotype was recorded many times. The gene calls are TRBV13 and TRBJ2-3, with 13 nucleotides matching TRBD2. Germline V CDR1 and CDR2: PRHDT, FYEKMQ (reference sequence). V dropped 4 bases and J dropped 6; count of bases not matched to a gene: 4. The length of the CDR3 is 15 residues. The CDR3 sequence: CASSSVTSGRDTQYF. Here the CDR3 DNA reads TGTGCCAGCAGCTCTGTGACTAGCGGGAGGGATACGCAGTATTTT.

The rearrangement links TRBV9 to TRBJ1-5; D is undetermined. This CDR3 is 12 amino acids long. V lost 1 base and J lost 7, with 6 bases in between. Germline assignment: CDR1 SGDLS and CDR2 YYNGEE. CDR3 sequence (DNA): TGTGCCAGCAGCGTATTTTGGCAGCCCCAGCATTTT. Translation: CASSVFWQPQHF.

The V gene is TRBV7-9, the J gene TRBJ1-5, with D perhaps matching TRBD1 (5 bases). CDR1 is SEHNR, CDR2 FQNEAQ, per germline (reference sequence). The CDR3 has 14 amino acids. V was cut by 3 bases and J by 5 bases, with 11 bases left in between. The CDR3 loop is CASSLAGSDQPQHF. The DNA for the CDR3 is TGTGCCAGCAGCTTGGCAGGGAGCGATCAGCCCCAGCATTTT.

The chain combines TRBV28 with TRBJ1-5; TRBD1 is a possible D gene (5 bases). Germline V CDR1 and CDR2: MDHEN, SYDVKM. CDR3 size: 16 residues. Between the trimmed V and J ends, which lost 8 bases and 0 bases, there was a span of 17 bases. The CDR3 reads CASGAGRGFSNQPQHF. CDR3 nucleotide sequence: TGTGCCAGCGGGGCAGGGAGGGGATTTAGCAATCAGCCCCAGCATTTT.

V gene TRBV12-3 or TRBV12-4 combines with J gene TRBJ2-5; the D call may be TRBD1 or TRBD2 (5 bases each). V lost 6 bases and J 11 bases, leaving 13 bases between the germline ends. The CDR3 extends over 11 amino acids. DNA of the CDR3: TGTGCCAGCAGGAGCTTGGGGGAGCAGTACTTC. This encodes CASRSLGEQYF.

This clonotype occurred a few times. V is TRBV6-2 or TRBV6-3 and J is TRBJ1-5; no clear D. The V gene lost 8 bases and the J gene lost 0 bases, with 20 bases spanning the gap. Germline V gene lookup returns CDR1 MNHEY and CDR2 SVGEGT. The CDR3 totals 17 residues. The CDR3 loop is CASQESTWYPSNQPQHF. CDR3 in DNA: TGTGCCAGCCAAGAATCCACATGGTACCCTAGCAATCAGCCCCAGCATTTT.

A few counts support this clonotype. This sequence joins TRBV27 and TRBJ1-1, with a tentative D call TRBD1 (6 bases). This CDR3 contains 14 residues. The germline V gene has CDR1 MNHEY and CDR2 SMNVEV (reference sequence). Trimming removed 3 bases from V and 7 bases from J, with 15 bases in between. The CDR3 reads CASSLGRGGNEAFF. DNA of the CDR3: TGTGCCAGCAGTTTGGGCAGGGGTGGGAATGAAGCTTTCTTT.